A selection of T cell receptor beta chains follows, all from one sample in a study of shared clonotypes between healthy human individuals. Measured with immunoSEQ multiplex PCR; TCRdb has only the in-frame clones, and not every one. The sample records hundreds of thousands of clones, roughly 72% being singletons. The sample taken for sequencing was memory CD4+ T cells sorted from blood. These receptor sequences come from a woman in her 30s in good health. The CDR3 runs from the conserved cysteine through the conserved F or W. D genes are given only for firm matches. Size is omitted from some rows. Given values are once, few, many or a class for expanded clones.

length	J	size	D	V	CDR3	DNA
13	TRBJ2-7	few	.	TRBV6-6	CASSYGVTYEQYF	TGTGCCAGCAGTTACGGGGTCACCTACGAGCAGTACTTC
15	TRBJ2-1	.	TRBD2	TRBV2	CASSERLAGYNEQFF	TGTGCCAGCAGTGAAAGGCTAGCGGGGTACAATGAGCAGTTCTTC
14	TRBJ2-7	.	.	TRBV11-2	CASSPGSGRYEQYF	TGTGCCAGCAGCCCCGGGAGCGGGCGCTACGAGCAGTACTTC
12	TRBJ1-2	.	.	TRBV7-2	CASSRRQGGYTF	TGTGCCAGCAGCCGTCGGCAAGGTGGCTACACCTTC
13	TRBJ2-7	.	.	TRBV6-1	CASSEIASYEQYF	TGTGCCAGCAGTGAAATTGCGTCCTACGAGCAGTACTTC
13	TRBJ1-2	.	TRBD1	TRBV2	CAGYRDRGRGYTF	TGTGCCGGTTACCGGGACAGGGGACGGGGCTACACCTTC
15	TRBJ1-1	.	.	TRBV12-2	CASRQTLCRNTEAFF	TGTGCAAGTCGCCAGACTCTCTGCAGGAACACTGAAGCTTTCTTT
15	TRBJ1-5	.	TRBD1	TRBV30	CAWSGQTGGVQPQHF	TGTGCCTGGAGTGGCCAAACAGGGGGGGTTCAGCCCCAGCATTTT
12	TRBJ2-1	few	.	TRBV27	CASAFGVNEQFF	TGTGCCAGCGCCTTCGGTGTCAATGAGCAGTTCTTC
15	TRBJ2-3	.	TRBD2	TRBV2	CASSGLAGTTDTQYF	TGTGCCAGCAGTGGGCTAGCGGGGACCACAGATACGCAGTATTTT
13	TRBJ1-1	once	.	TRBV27	CASSLGWDTEAFF	TGTGCCAGCAGTTTAGGATGGGACACTGAAGCTTTCTTT
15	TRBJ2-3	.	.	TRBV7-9	CASSLWRNGVDTQYF	TGTGCCAGCAGCTTATGGCGGAACGGGGTAGATACGCAGTATTTT
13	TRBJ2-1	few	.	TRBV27	CASSPRWGNEQFF	TGTGCCAGCAGCCCTCGCTGGGGCAATGAGCAGTTCTTC
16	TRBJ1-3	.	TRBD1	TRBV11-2	CASSLAQTGAGNTIYF	TGTGCCAGCAGCTTAGCCCAGACAGGGGCAGGAAACACCATATATTTT
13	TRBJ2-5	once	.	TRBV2	CASSRETAETQYF	TGTGCCAGCAGCCGGGAGACGGCGGAGACCCAGTACTTC
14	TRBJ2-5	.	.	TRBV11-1	CASSFGTAWETQYF	TGTGCCAGCAGCTTCGGGACCGCTTGGGAGACCCAGTACTTC
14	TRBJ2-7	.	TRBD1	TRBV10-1	CASSVGQGFPEQYF	TGCGCCAGCAGCGTGGGACAGGGGTTCCCCGAGCAGTACTTC
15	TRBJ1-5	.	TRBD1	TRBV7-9	CASSRDRWGNQPQHF	TGTGCCAGCAGCCGGGACAGATGGGGTAATCAGCCCCAGCATTTT
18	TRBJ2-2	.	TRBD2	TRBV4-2	CASSQDGRAIVNTGELFF	TGTGCCAGCAGCCAAGATGGGAGGGCGATCGTGAACACCGGGGAGCTGTTTTTT
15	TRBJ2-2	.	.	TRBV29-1	CSGSGVGVVTGELFF	TGCAGCGGGAGTGGGGTTGGGGTGGTCACCGGGGAGCTGTTTTTT
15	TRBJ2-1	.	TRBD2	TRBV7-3	CASSLNRAGYNEQFF	TGTGCCAGCAGCTTAAACAGAGCGGGATACAATGAGCAGTTCTTC
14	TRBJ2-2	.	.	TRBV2	CASRALRSAGELFF	TGTGCCAGCAGGGCATTGCGGAGCGCCGGGGAGCTGTTTTTT
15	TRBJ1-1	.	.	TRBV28	CASSPYGTLPAEAFF	TGTGCCAGCAGTCCATACGGGACCCTCCCCGCTGAAGCTTTCTTT
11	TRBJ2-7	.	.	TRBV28	CASTHNYEQYF	TGTGCCAGCACACATAACTACGAGCAGTACTTC
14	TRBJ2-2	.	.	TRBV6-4	CASSPGLFKGELFF	TGTGCCAGCTCCCCCGGGCTGTTTAAGGGGGAGCTGTTTTTT
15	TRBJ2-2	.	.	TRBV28	CASSTGTSNTGELFF	TGTGCCAGCAGCACCGGGACTTCTAACACCGGGGAGCTGTTTTTT
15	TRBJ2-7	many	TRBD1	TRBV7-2	CASSFRGRQSYEQYF	TGTGCCAGCAGCTTTAGGGGGCGGCAGTCCTACGAGCAGTACTTC